These T cell receptor beta chains were read from a single sample in a study of blood T cell repertoires in COVID-19. Assay: immunoSEQ multiplex PCR; the TCRdb copy retains only in-frame clones and omits some. The sample has 150,000 to 200,000 clones, just over 85% seen once; the top ten hold 7% to 10%. The sample consisted of peripheral blood. The origin of the receptors is a man in his forties or fifties with active or convalescent COVID-19. Both conserved end residues are part of each CDR3. The D gene is left open where the match is weak. Clone sizes are given selectively: once, few, many, or a class where the clone is expanded.

TRBJ1-2	.	.	TRBV13	CASSLDTSYGYTF	TGTGCCAGCAGCTTAGACACAAGCTATGGCTACACCTTC
TRBJ2-1	.	TRBD1	TRBV6-5	CASRLRGGDEQFF	TGTGCCAGCAGACTCAGAGGGGGCGATGAGCAGTTCTTC
TRBJ1-2	.	TRBD1	TRBV13	CASSSGTERDYTF	TGTGCCAGCAGCTCTGGGACAGAAAGGGACTACACCTTC
TRBJ2-7	.	TRBD2	TRBV5-1	CASSLELAGGDEQYF	TGCGCCAGCAGCTTGGAACTAGCGGGGGGTGACGAGCAGTACTTC
TRBJ1-1	.	TRBD1	TRBV2	CASRRRQGATSPTEAFF	TGTGCCAGCAGACGACGACAGGGGGCGACATCTCCCACTGAAGCTTTCTTT
TRBJ1-1	.	.	TRBV7-9	CASSPGTVNTEAFF	TGTGCCAGCAGCCCCGGCACAGTGAACACTGAAGCTTTCTTT
TRBJ1-1	once	.	TRBV12-3/TRBV12-4	CASSLNNQKEAFF	TGTGCCAGCAGTCTAAATAATCAAAAGGAAGCTTTCTTT
TRBJ1-5	.	.	TRBV19	CASSIATYSNQPQHF	TGTGCCAGTAGTATAGCCACATATAGCAATCAGCCCCAGCATTTT
TRBJ2-5	.	TRBD2	TRBV30	CAWSPGLATQETQYF	TGTGCCTGGAGCCCGGGACTAGCGACCCAAGAGACCCAGTACTTC
TRBJ2-3	.	.	TRBV12-3/TRBV12-4	CASSSYLDTQYF	TGTGCCAGCAGTTCCTACCTAGATACGCAGTATTTT
TRBJ2-1	once	TRBD1	TRBV2	CASNRDRLNEQFF	TGTGCCAGCAATCGGGACAGACTGAATGAGCAGTTCTTC
TRBJ2-7	.	.	TRBV15	CATSRDLAGGSYEQYF	TGTGCCACCAGCAGAGATCTCGCCGGGGGCTCCTACGAGCAGTACTTC
TRBJ2-1	once	.	TRBV5-6	CASSSLEHNEQFF	TGTGCCAGCAGCAGTCTAGAACACAATGAGCAGTTCTTC
TRBJ2-1	once	TRBD2	TRBV28	CASSTSGRARNEQFF	TGTGCCAGCAGTACCAGCGGGAGGGCTCGCAATGAGCAGTTCTTC
TRBJ1-1	.	.	TRBV19	CASSIGTTKNTEAFF	TGTGCCAGTAGTATAGGCACGACAAAGAACACTGAAGCTTTCTTT
TRBJ1-1	once	.	TRBV24-1	CATSDNSGSPTEAFF	TGTGCCACCAGTGATAACTCCGGGTCCCCCACTGAAGCTTTCTTT
TRBJ2-6	.	.	TRBV12-3/TRBV12-4	CASSPDWDVLTF	TGTGCCAGCAGTCCGGACTGGGACGTCCTGACTTTC
TRBJ2-1	.	TRBD2	TRBV19	CASSTRLAGSSYNEQFF	TGTGCCAGTAGTACCAGACTAGCGGGGAGCTCCTACAATGAGCAGTTCTTC